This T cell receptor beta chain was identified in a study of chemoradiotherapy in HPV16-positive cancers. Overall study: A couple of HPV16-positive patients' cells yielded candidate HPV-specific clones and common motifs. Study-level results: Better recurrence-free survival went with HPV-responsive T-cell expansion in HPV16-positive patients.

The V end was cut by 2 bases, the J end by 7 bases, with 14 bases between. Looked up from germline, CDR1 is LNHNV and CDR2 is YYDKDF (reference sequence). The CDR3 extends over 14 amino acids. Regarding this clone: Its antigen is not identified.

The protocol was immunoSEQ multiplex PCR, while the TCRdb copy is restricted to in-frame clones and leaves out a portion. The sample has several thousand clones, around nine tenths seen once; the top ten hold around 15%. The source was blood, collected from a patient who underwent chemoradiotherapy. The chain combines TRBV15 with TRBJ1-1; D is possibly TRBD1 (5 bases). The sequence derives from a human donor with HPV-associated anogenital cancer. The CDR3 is CATSRMGPVREAFF. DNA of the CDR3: TGTGCCACCAGCAGAATGGGACCGGTCCGTGAAGCTTTCTTT.